What follows are 22 T cell receptor beta chains derived from one specimen sequenced in a study of regulatory T cells in long-lasting Graves disease. Researchers made TCR beta libraries by using iRepertoire HTBI primers and running Arm-PCR on CDR3 regions. TCRdb reanalysed the multiplex PCR reads using MiXCR and keeps one entry per CDR3 protein. The profile shows around 250,000 distinct CDR3 sequences, about 18% of them singletons. Time point given: newly diagnosed GD, antithyroid drugs for less than 3 months. With RNA extracted from PBMCs as input, the TCR library was made. The same data also went into a second study, on T cells in Graves' hyperthyroidism and ophthalmopathy.

Sequences were derived from peripheral blood mononuclear cells (PBMCs), sampled at new diagnosis, from a patient treated with antithyroid drugs. Receptors were obtained from a woman in her twenties or thirties with Graves disease.

The V and J genes are TRBV9 and TRBJ1-3; D gene uncertain. There are 13 residues in the CDR3. V was cut by 4 bases and J by 12 bases, with 17 bases left in between. CDR1 SGDLS and CDR2 YYNGEE come from the germline V gene. DNA for the CDR3: TGTGCCAGCAGCCCCCTGGACGAGGATAACATATATTTT. Translation: CASSPLDEDNIYF.

This clonotype appeared a few times. The V gene is TRBV6-2 or TRBV6-3, the J gene TRBJ1-4, with D perhaps TRBD1 (5 bases). Germline CDR1 MNHEY, CDR2 SVGEGT. This CDR3 contains 16 residues. The V and J ends lost 6 bases and 0 bases respectively, with 14 bases between them. This CDR3 is CASSRDFFATNEKLFF. The CDR3 DNA reads TGTGCCAGCAGCAGGGACTTTTTTGCAACTAATGAAAAACTGTTTTTT.

As concerns this clonotype: Just one base apart from a much larger clone, this may be a read error. The chain couples TRBV20-1 to TRBJ2-3; TRBD1 is a possible D gene (5 bases). This CDR3 spans 15 amino acids. From germline, CDR1 is DFQATT and CDR2 SNEGSKA (reference sequence). The CDR3 protein is CSARDRTISTDMQYF. CDR3 nucleotides: TGCAGTGCTAGAGATCGGACAATTTCGACAGATATGCAGTATTTT.

In its sample, this clonotype was seen a few times. The chain uses TRBV5-4 and TRBJ1-2; D perhaps matches TRBD1 (5 bases). Trimming took off 0 bases at V and 3 bases at J, with 15 bases between the two ends. Per the germline V gene, CDR1 is SGHNT and CDR2 is YYREEE (reference sequence). This CDR3 comprises 16 residues. This CDR3 reads CASSLGSQGPDYGYTF. The CDR3 DNA reads as TGTGCCAGCAGCTTGGGGAGCCAGGGCCCCGACTATGGCTACACCTTC.

This clonotype came up a few times. One junction end disagrees with the germline gene, perhaps due to a read error. This chain joins TRBV12-3 or TRBV12-4 and TRBJ2-7, with D possibly being TRBD1 (6 bases). The CDR3 contains 14 residues. For the CDR3, the DNA is TGTGCCAGCACCGACTCCGGGACAACCTACGGGCAGTACTTC. It specifies CASTDSGTTYGQYF.

This clonotype was detected ten times or more. The CDR3 bases are TGTGCCAGCAGTTTATCGGGGACAGGGTTATTCTATGGCTACACCTTC. Translated: CASSLSGTGLFYGYTF. The gene calls are TRBV27 and TRBJ1-2; 9 bases fit TRBD1. V lost 0 bases, J lost 4 bases, and 6 bases stayed unmatched. Germline V gives CDR1 MNHEY, CDR2 SMNVEV (reference sequence). The CDR3 runs 16 residues.

The V gene is TRBV19, the J gene TRBJ1-2, with a weak D call TRBD1 (6 bases). This CDR3 has 12 amino acids. Germline V gene data show CDR1 as LNHDA and CDR2 as SQIVND (reference sequence). V lost 4 bases and J 8 bases, leaving 11 bases between the germline ends. This CDR3 reads CASSNGGHGYTF. The CDR3 DNA follows: TGTGCCAGTAGTAACGGGGGGCACGGCTACACCTTC.

The sample holds many counts of this clonotype. The rearrangement joins TRBV7-8 to TRBJ2-2, with no clear D. The CDR3 has 19 residues. Germline values: CDR1 SGHVS, CDR2 FQNEAQ. V lost 4 bases and J lost 1, with 22 bases in between. DNA of the CDR3: TGTGCCAGCAGCTCAAGTATCGGCGCTACAACGGGGAACACCGGGGAGCTGTTTTTT. Translated, it gives CASSSSIGATTGNTGELFF.

This clonotype was recorded at least ten times. The rearrangement links TRBV18 to TRBJ2-5; TRBD2 matches 7 bases. With 6 bases clipped from V and 4 bases from J, the junction kept 2 bases outside the gene matches. This CDR3 has 12 residues. Germline loops: CDR1 KGHSH, CDR2 LQKENI. The CDR3 DNA reads as TGTGCCAGCTCGTCGGGGGGAGAGACCCAGTACTTC. Its protein is CASSSGGETQYF.

This clonotype has ten or more counts. This chain joins TRBV7-2 and TRBJ2-1; 11 bases are shared with TRBD2. The CDR3 covers 17 residues. CDR1 is SGHTA and CDR2 is FQGNSA in the germline V gene. V shed 2 bases, J shed 5 bases, and the junction held 8 bases outside the gene matches. CDR3 DNA sequence: TGTGCCAGCAGCTTATCGCCCCTGGGACTAGCGGACAATGAGCAGTTCTTC. It codes for CASSLSPLGLADNEQFF.

This clonotype appeared many times. One end of the junction varies from germline; a read error may be responsible. This sequence joins TRBV11-2 and TRBJ1-2, with TRBD1 identical over 8 bases. The CDR3 has 12 amino acids. CDR1 and CDR2 from the germline V gene are SGHAT and FQNNGV. DNA of the CDR3: TGTGCCAGCAGCCCTGGGGGGACAGGATTTCTTTTC. Encoded protein: CASSPGGTGFLF.

This clonotype occurred many times. The chain couples TRBV6-5 to TRBJ2-4; 8 bases map to TRBD2. CDR1 MNHEY and CDR2 SVGAGI come from the germline V gene. The CDR3 loop spans 18 amino acids. V shed 1 base and J 1 base; nucleotides not matched to a gene: 9. The CDR3 region is CASSYLGDRGGAKNIQYF. In DNA form, the CDR3 reads TGTGCCAGCAGTTACTTAGGGGATCGGGGGGGGGCCAAAAACATTCAGTACTTC.

The V and J genes are TRBV27 and TRBJ2-7; 7 nucleotides agree with TRBD1. Losses at the gene ends were 4 bases for V and 2 bases for J; bases not matched to a gene: 11. Per the germline V gene, CDR1 is MNHEY and CDR2 is SMNVEV (reference sequence). The CDR3 loop spans 16 amino acids. CDR3 nucleotide sequence: TGTGCCAGCAGTTGGGAACCGGGACAGCCACCCTACGAGCAGTACTTC. Its translation: CASSWEPGQPPYEQYF.

The chain links TRBV25-1 to TRBJ1-2, with D unclear. Per germline, CDR1 MGHDK and CDR2 SYGVNS. Deletions cut 7 bases from V and 4 bases from J, with 13 bases between. The CDR3 sequence is 13 residues long. CDR3 protein: CASTDGIFYGYTF. CDR3 coding DNA: TGTGCCAGCACCGACGGGATTTTCTATGGCTACACCTTC.

This clonotype was seen ten or more times. The chain joins TRBV2 to TRBJ1-2; 8 nucleotides match TRBD1. The CDR3 sequence is 16 residues long. Trimming at V came to 6 bases and at J to 7 bases, leaving 16 bases not matched to a gene. Germline assignment: CDR1 SNHLY and CDR2 FYNNEI. The CDR3 DNA reads as TGTGCCAGCAGCCGGAGTGGTGTGACAGGGGCTGTTGGCTACACCTTC. Translated: CASSRSGVTGAVGYTF.

This clonotype showed up many times. In nucleotides, the CDR3 is TGTGCCAGCAGGCCCCCAGGGTCAGAAGGTGGAAACACCATATATTTT. Amino acid sequence: CASRPPGSEGGNTIYF. The V call is TRBV11-2, the J call TRBJ1-3, with TRBD1 as a possible D gene (5 bases). Trimming took 6 bases from V and 3 from J, leaving 18 bases between them. Germline values: CDR1 SGHAT, CDR2 FQNNGV. The CDR3 has 16 amino acids.

In this sample, this clonotype turned up many times. At one boundary the junction diverges from the germline segment, which might be a read error. The chain joins TRBV5-5 to TRBJ1-2; no firm D call. The CDR3 is made up of 16 amino acids. CDR1 is SGHKS and CDR2 is YYEKEE in the germline V gene (reference sequence). This chain's CDR3 is CASSLNPSQANYGYTF. CDR3 nucleotides: TGCGCCAGCAGCTTGAATCCCAGTCAAGCTAACTATGGCTACACCTTC.

The V and J genes are TRBV10-3 and TRBJ1-6; TRBD1 agrees at 9 bases. J lost 12 bases, V lost 3 bases, and 9 bases had no gene match. Looked up from germline, CDR1 is ENHRY and CDR2 is SYGVKD. CDR3 length: 15 amino acids. The CDR3 spells CAISDPGTGYRPLHF. CDR3 bases: TGTGCCATCAGTGACCCCGGGACAGGGTATAGACCCCTCCACTTT.

This clonotype was found many times. The rearrangement joins TRBV20-1 to TRBJ1-2; D possibly corresponds to TRBD1 (6 bases). The CDR3 loop spans 13 amino acids. The germline V gene has CDR1 DFQATT and CDR2 SNEGSKA (reference sequence). V was trimmed by 5 bases and J by 2 bases, leaving 12 bases between them. CDR3 protein: CSAPRGANYGYTF. CDR3 nucleotides: TGCAGTGCTCCCAGGGGAGCAAACTATGGCTACACCTTC.

This clonotype came up many times. The chain is built from TRBV7-6 and TRBJ1-1, with D uncertain. This CDR3 region has 14 residues. V was cut by 2 bases and J by 3 bases, with 10 bases left in between. Germline assignment: CDR1 SGHVS and CDR2 FNYEAQ. CDR3 region: CASSLSVLDTEAFF. In nucleotides, the CDR3 is TGTGCCAGCAGCTTATCGGTTTTAGACACTGAAGCTTTCTTT.

The CDR3 spells CASSEDTGGPSQYF. The CDR3 DNA reads TGTGCCAGCAGTGAAGATACAGGGGGGCCTAGCCAGTACTTC. The chain links TRBV6-1 to TRBJ2-7; TRBD1 aligns across 8 bases. This CDR3 has 14 amino acids. The V and J ends lost 1 base and 10 bases, in that order; junction bases with no gene match: 9. CDR1 is MNHNS, CDR2 SASEGT, per germline.

This clonotype appeared many times. The J gene is TRBJ2-7, the V gene TRBV5-1; 8 bases agree with TRBD1. V was pared by 5 bases and J by 5 bases, with 9 bases of the junction left unmatched. Germline lookup yields CDR1 SGHRS and CDR2 YFSETQ. This CDR3 is 14 amino acids long. DNA for the CDR3: TGCGCCAGCAGGCCCGGGACAGGAGACCACGAGCAGTACTTC. Translating it yields CASRPGTGDHEQYF. Full variable domain (outside the CDR3, taken from reference TRBV5-1 and TRBJ2-7): KAGVTQTPRYLIKTRGQQVTLSCSPISGHRSVSWYQQTPGQGLQFLFEYFSETQRNKGNFPGRFSGRQFSNSRSEMNVSTLELGDSALYLCASRPGTGDHEQYFGPGTRLTVT.